This T cell receptor beta chain was observed in a study of response to subunit inactivated influenza vaccine. Points from the study as a whole: Each seasonal influenza vaccination recruits few new T cells, the authors suggested.

As concerns this clonotype: Its antigen is still unknown.

TCRdb itself ran the RT-PCR reads through MiXCR, one entry per CDR3 protein. This sample has some 190,000 distinct CDR3 sequences; around 15% occur once, and the top ten carry roughly 25%. V gave up 0 bases and J gave up 7 bases, with 3 bases separating them. The CDR3 loop spans 11 amino acids. The germline V gene has CDR1 SGHTA and CDR2 FQGNSA. The receptor's source is a man aged 50 to 60 who received an inactivated influenza vaccine. The chain joins TRBV7-2 to TRBJ2-5; no definite D call. The material was CD8+ T cells sorted from PBMCs, obtained approximately 5 days after vaccination. The CDR3 protein is CASSLAGTQYF. The CDR3 bases are TGTGCCAGCAGCTTAGCCGGGACCCAGTACTTC.